The 32 T cell receptor beta chains reported below all come from one sample, sequenced in a study of T cell repertoires in cytomegalovirus infection (dated by TCRdb to between 2018 and 2021). These TCRs are of unknown antigen specificity. TCRdb names Illumina HiSeq 1500 as the instrument used. TCRdb reprocessed the public reads (quality trimming at Q25 with fastp, clone calling with MiXCR) and kept in-frame beta chains. Entries that share a CDR3 protein sequence are merged under the most common genes and DNA. Recorded for this sample are around 120,000 distinct CDR3 sequences; roughly a quarter of them occurred a single time. The ten largest account for roughly 33% of the sample. Sequenced material: PBMCs, sequenced either directly or after in vitro stimulation (not recorded which). Every receptor here comes from a human donor in good health (CMV status not recorded). Some clones in this sample may be carry-over from other donors' samples.

This clonotype was picked up a small number of times. The rearrangement links TRBV10-3 to TRBJ2-7, with TRBD1 identical over 9 bases. From germline, CDR1 is ENHRY and CDR2 SYGVKD. This CDR3 is built from 14 residues. The V gene end was trimmed by 4 bases and the J gene end by 0 bases; junction bases not matched to a gene: 1. For the CDR3, the DNA is TGTGCCATCAGTGGGACAGGGGCCTCCTACGAGCAGTACTTC. Protein product: CAISGTGASYEQYF.

This clonotype appeared many times. The rearrangement links TRBV7-2 to TRBJ1-4; D remains ambiguous. CDR3 length equals 15 residues. In germline, CDR1 is SGHTA, CDR2 FQGNSA. V gave up 2 bases and J gave up 2 bases, with 9 bases separating them. CDR3 DNA sequence: TGTGCCAGCAGCTTATATGGAGGGACTAATGAAAAACTGTTTTTT. This codes for CASSLYGGTNEKLFF.

The gene calls are TRBV7-2 and TRBJ2-3; TRBD2 matches 12 bases. Trimming at V came to 2 bases and at J to 2 bases, leaving 5 bases not matched to a gene. This CDR3 has 17 amino acids. Germline values: CDR1 SGHTA, CDR2 FQGNSA. In DNA, the CDR3 is TGTGCCAGCAGCTTATACTCTAGCGGGAGGGTCACAGATACGCAGTATTTT. Encoded protein: CASSLYSSGRVTDTQYF.

The chain carries TRBV20-1 and TRBJ1-4; 7 nucleotides match TRBD1. Losses at the gene ends were 2 bases for V and 7 bases for J; bases not matched to a gene: 10. Germline CDR1 reads DFQATT; CDR2 reads SNEGSKA (reference sequence). This CDR3 contains 15 residues. The CDR3 reads CSARQLRGRSEKLFF. In DNA form, the CDR3 reads TGCAGTGCTAGACAGCTGAGGGGGCGAAGTGAAAAACTGTTTTTT.

The rearrangement links TRBV6-5 to TRBJ1-2; 7 bases are shared with TRBD1. V trimming: 1 base; J trimming: 4 bases; junction bases outside the gene matches: 6. This CDR3 is 15 amino acids long. CDR1 and CDR2 (germline): MNHEY, SVGAGI. CDR3: CASSYLTGSGYGYTF. CDR3 DNA sequence: TGTGCCAGCAGTTACTTGACAGGGTCCGGCTATGGCTACACCTTC.

The rearrangement joins TRBV29-1 to TRBJ2-4; D remains ambiguous. The CDR3 spans 13 residues. Germline lookup yields CDR1 SQVTM and CDR2 ANQGSEA. Deletions cut 7 bases from V and 3 bases from J, with 13 bases between. The CDR3 DNA reads TGCAGCGCCTCGGACGGAAACAAAAACATTCAGTACTTC. Amino acid sequence: CSASDGNKNIQYF.

This sequence joins TRBV19 and TRBJ1-1; no firm D call. The ends were cut back, 1 base at V and 1 base at J, with 10 bases in the middle. This CDR3 region has 15 residues. The germline gives CDR1 LNHDA, CDR2 SQIVND (reference sequence). CDR3 nucleotides: TGTGCCAGTAGTATAGTAGGTGTCGGGAACACTGAAGCTTTCTTT. It yields the protein CASSIVGVGNTEAFF.

As concerns this clonotype: A read error may produce the germline difference seen at one junction end. The chain combines TRBV28 with TRBJ1-2; D is undetermined. Germline V lookup: CDR1 MDHEN, CDR2 SYDVKM. This CDR3 is 13 amino acids long. CDR3 bases: TGTGCCAGCAGTTCTATACTACGGACCTTAAATTACTTC. Its protein is CASSSILRTLNYF.

The chain has TRBV15 and TRBJ2-1; D not resolved. CDR1 is LNHNV and CDR2 is YYDKDF in the germline V gene (reference sequence). The CDR3 extends over 18 amino acids. Trimming removed 3 bases at V and 0 bases at J, with 18 bases between. CDR3 sequence: CATSSPYQSASSYNEQFF. CDR3 DNA sequence: TGTGCCACCAGCAGTCCCTACCAGAGCGCTAGCTCCTACAATGAGCAGTTCTTC.

The CDR3 sequence: CASSPGLEEQFF. The CDR3 DNA follows: TGTGCCAGCTCACCGGGACTAGAGGAGCAGTTCTTC. The chain recombines TRBV25-1 with TRBJ2-1, with TRBD2 matching 8 bases. The CDR3 contains 12 residues. V lost 8 bases, J lost 10 bases, and 7 bases stayed unmatched. CDR1 and CDR2 (germline): MGHDK, SYGVNS.

This clonotype has ten or more counts. The V gene is TRBV12-3 or TRBV12-4, the J gene TRBJ1-3; D is unresolved. V lost 5 bases, J lost 0 bases, and 17 bases lay in between. This CDR3 is 17 amino acids long. The chain's CDR3 is CASSPTRSLRSGNTIYF. In nucleotides, the CDR3 is TGTGCCAGCAGTCCCACCCGGAGTTTACGCTCTGGAAACACCATATATTTT.

As DNA, the CDR3 is TGTGCCAGCAGTTACAGCGGTGAGGTGAACGAGCAGTACTTC. Residues: CASSYSGEVNEQYF. This chain uses TRBV6-1 with TRBJ2-7; D is perhaps TRBD2 (5 bases). The V gene lost 5 bases and the J gene lost 5 bases, with 16 bases spanning the gap. The V gene's germline CDR1 is MNHNS and CDR2 SASEGT. This CDR3 contains 14 residues.

CDR3 nucleotides: TGTGCCAGCAGCTTCCGGGACGTACTAGGCTACACCTTC. Translation gives CASSFRDVLGYTF. The rearrangement links TRBV7-2 to TRBJ1-2, with TRBD1 as a possible D gene (5 bases). Germline-derived CDR1 and CDR2 are SGHTA and FQGNSA. The V end lost 3 bases, the J end lost 8 bases, and 13 bases lay between the germline ends. This CDR3 is built from 13 residues. Full variable domain (rest looked up from reference TRBV7-2 and TRBJ1-2): GAGVSQSPSNKVTEKGKDVELRCDPISGHTALYWYRQSLGQGLEFLIYFQGNSAPDKSGLPSDRFSAERTGGSVSTLTIQRTQQEDSAVYLCASSFRDVLGYTFGSGTRLTVV.

This clonotype was detected only a few times. This sequence joins TRBV25-1 and TRBJ1-1; D unclear. V was shortened by 7 bases and J by 1 base, with 10 bases between the two germline ends. From germline, CDR1 is MGHDK and CDR2 SYGVNS. This CDR3 is 13 amino acids long. This CDR3 reads CASNGVGNTEAFF. CDR3 nucleotide sequence: TGTGCCAGCAATGGAGTGGGGAACACTGAAGCTTTCTTT. The full variable domain, its missing parts supplied by reference TRBV25-1 and TRBJ1-1, is EADIYQTPRYLVIGTGKKITLECSQTMGHDKMYWYQQDPGMELHLIHYSYGVNSTEKGDLSSESTVSRIRTEHFPLTLESARPSHTSQYLCASNGVGNTEAFFGQGTRLTVV.

This clonotype was detected only a few times. The rearrangement uses TRBV6-1 and TRBJ2-1, with TRBD2 identical over 9 bases. The CDR3 consists of 19 residues. Trimming took 2 bases from V and 1 from J; bases not matched to a gene: 12. CDR1 and CDR2 from the germline V gene are MNHNS and SASEGT. Here the CDR3 DNA reads TGTGCCAGCAGTGAATTGATGGTAGCGGGAGTTGGTTCCTACAATGAGCAGTTCTTC. As protein: CASSELMVAGVGSYNEQFF.

This clonotype showed up just a few times. The genes are TRBV5-4 and TRBJ1-1; the match to TRBD1 covers 7 bases. Trimming removed 0 bases from V and 4 bases from J; junction bases left unmatched: 9. This CDR3 comprises 16 residues. Germline CDR1 reads SGHNT; CDR2 reads YYREEE (reference sequence). The CDR3 region has the DNA TGTGCCAGCAGCTTGGAGTTTAGACAGGGAGTCACTGAAGCTTTCTTT. It translates to CASSLEFRQGVTEAFF. Drawing the rest from reference TRBV5-4 and TRBJ1-1, the complete variable domain is ETGVTQSPTHLIKTRGQQVTLRCSSQSGHNTVSWYQQALGQGPQFIFQYYREEENGRGNFPPRFSGLQFPNYSSELNVNALELDDSALYLCASSLEFRQGVTEAFFGQGTRLTVV.

This clonotype occurred many times. The chain recombines TRBV7-8 with TRBJ2-2; 7 bases are shared with TRBD1. Trimming at V came to 1 base and at J to 5 bases, leaving 4 bases not matched to a gene. The germline gives CDR1 SGHVS, CDR2 FQNEAQ. The CDR3 is 15 amino acids. CDR3 DNA: TGTGCCAGCAGCTTAGTAGGGGGCACGACCGGGGAGCTGTTTTTT. Protein: CASSLVGGTTGELFF.

Many counts were recorded for this clonotype. This sequence joins TRBV24-1 and TRBJ1-2; D unclear. CDR3 size: 14 residues. CDR1 is KGHDR, CDR2 SFDVKD, per germline. Deletions cut 0 bases from V and 4 bases from J, with 8 bases between. Written as DNA, the CDR3 is TGTGCCACCAGTGATTTGTCACAAACCTATGGCTACACCTTC. Translating it yields CATSDLSQTYGYTF.

V and J are TRBV6-5 and TRBJ2-3, with TRBD2 identical over 9 bases. The germline V gene has CDR1 MNHEY and CDR2 SVGAGI. J lost 6 bases, V lost 1 base, and 11 bases had no gene match. The CDR3 is made up of 17 amino acids. This chain's CDR3 is CASSYYRPSGIRDTQYF. CDR3 nucleotides: TGTGCCAGCAGTTACTACCGGCCTAGCGGGATTCGGGATACGCAGTATTTT.

This clonotype was seen repeatedly, ten times or more. The CDR3 bases are TGTGCCAGCAGACCGCTAGGGGATACGCAGTATTTT. It encodes CASRPLGDTQYF. The chain carries TRBV7-2 and TRBJ2-3; D not certain. V was pared by 6 bases and J by 6 bases, with 10 bases between. This CDR3 has 12 amino acids. Germline V CDR1 and CDR2: SGHTA, FQGNSA. Full variable domain (remainder filled in from reference TRBV7-2 and TRBJ2-3): GAGVSQSPSNKVTEKGKDVELRCDPISGHTALYWYRQSLGQGLEFLIYFQGNSAPDKSGLPSDRFSAERTGGSVSTLTIQRTQQEDSAVYLCASRPLGDTQYFGPGTRLTVL.

V is TRBV6-4 and J is TRBJ1-1, with D possibly matching TRBD1 (5 bases). The CDR3 loop spans 14 amino acids. Trimming took off 8 bases at V and 1 base at J, with 14 bases between the two ends. Germline values: CDR1 MRHNA, CDR2 SNTAGT. The DNA of the CDR3 is TGTGCCAGCGGACGGGGACGGGAGAACACTGAAGCTTTCTTT. It is translated as CASGRGRENTEAFF.

In its sample, this clonotype was seen a few times. The V and J genes are TRBV13 and TRBJ2-7, with D possibly matching TRBD2 (6 bases). The germline V and J ends were trimmed by 5 bases and 0 bases, with 17 bases remaining between them. The CDR3 spans 16 residues. CDR1 and CDR2 (germline): PRHDT, FYEKMQ (reference sequence). CDR3 nucleotide sequence: TGTGCCAGCAGCCTCGGAGGGCGCGGTGGCTCCTACGAGCAGTACTTC. It codes for CASSLGGRGGSYEQYF. Filled out from reference TRBV13 and TRBJ2-7, the complete variable domain reads AAGVIQSPRHLIKEKRETATLKCYPIPRHDTVYWYQQGPGQDPQFLISFYEKMQSDKGSIPDRFSAQQFSDYHSELNMSSLELGDSALYFCASSLGGRGGSYEQYFGPGTRLTVT.

This clonotype showed up just a few times. The CDR3 loop is CASSLGGARNQPQHF. CDR3 nucleotides: TGTGCCAGCAGCTTAGGGGGGGCCCGCAATCAGCCCCAGCATTTT. V usage is TRBV7-2 and J usage is TRBJ1-5; maybe TRBD1 (6 bases). The germline CDR1 and CDR2 sequences are SGHTA and FQGNSA. Trimming took 1 base from V and 2 from J, leaving 9 bases between them. The CDR3 spans 15 residues.

This clonotype was seen once. The J gene is TRBJ2-2, the V gene TRBV27; 11 bases line up with TRBD2. Unmatched junction bases numbered 6, after V lost 5 bases and J lost 7 bases. CDR3 size: 15 residues. CDR1 and CDR2 (germline): MNHEY, SMNVEV (reference sequence). This chain's CDR3 is CASSALAGAVGELFF. CDR3 DNA sequence: TGTGCCAGCAGTGCACTAGCGGGAGCGGTCGGGGAGCTGTTTTTT.

On this clonotype itself: This clone may be a read error of a much larger clone one base away. The CDR3 spells CAGSLTSVNTGELFF. The DNA for the CDR3 is TGTGCCGGCAGCTTAACCAGCGTGAACACCGGGGAGCTGTTTTTT. This chain uses TRBV7-3 with TRBJ2-2; D uncertain. Germline V gene sequence: CDR1 SGHTA, CDR2 FQGTGA. The CDR3 is 15 residues long.

This clonotype was seen more than once but under ten times. The chain links TRBV7-2 to TRBJ1-6; 7 bases fit TRBD1. Per the germline V gene, CDR1 is SGHTA and CDR2 is FQGNSA. The V and J ends lost 5 bases and 7 bases, in that order; junction bases with no gene match: 8. This CDR3 comprises 15 residues. The CDR3 nucleotides are TGTGCCAGCAGCAATCAGAGGGGGCAGAATTCACCCCTCCACTTT. Its translation is CASSNQRGQNSPLHF.

This chain connects TRBV28 to TRBJ2-1, with 12 nucleotides matching TRBD2. V trimming: 3 bases; J trimming: 10 bases; junction bases outside the gene matches: 7. The CDR3 runs 15 residues. The germline V gene encodes CDR1 MDHEN and CDR2 SYDVKM. DNA of the CDR3: TGTGCCAGCAGTTTCTTAACTAGCGGGAGGTGGGAGCAGTTCTTC. Protein sequence: CASSFLTSGRWEQFF.

This clonotype was observed at least ten times. This rearrangement joins TRBV7-9 to TRBJ2-1; TRBD2 aligns across 11 bases. Looked up from germline, CDR1 is SEHNR and CDR2 is FQNEAQ (reference sequence). V trimming: 4 bases; J trimming: 3 bases; junction bases outside the gene matches: 2. The CDR3 extends over 15 amino acids. In DNA, the CDR3 is TGTGCCAGCAGCTCAGGACTAGCGGGCTACAATGAGCAGTTCTTC. Its translation: CASSSGLAGYNEQFF. The full variable domain, with the rest looked up from reference TRBV7-9 and TRBJ2-1, is DTGVSQNPRHKITKRGQNVTFRCDPISEHNRLYWYRQTLGQGPEFLTYFQNEAQLEKSRLLSDRFSAERPKGSFSTLEIQRTEQGDSAMYLCASSSGLAGYNEQFFGPGTRLTVL.

This clonotype was recorded only once. The V call is TRBV12-3 or TRBV12-4, the J call TRBJ1-5; D is unresolved. V was clipped by 3 bases and J by 1 base, with 10 bases between them. The CDR3 contains 15 residues. CDR3 bases: TGTGCCAGCAGTTTTAGTCCGGGGAGCAATCAGCCCCAGCATTTT. Protein product: CASSFSPGSNQPQHF.

This clonotype was picked up a small number of times. V usage is TRBV12-3 or TRBV12-4 and J usage is TRBJ1-1; no clear D. Trimming pared 2 bases from V and 1 base from J, leaving 8 bases between. This CDR3 has 14 residues. The CDR3 coding sequence is TGTGCCAGCAGTTTATTTAAGGAGAACACTGAAGCTTTCTTT. Translating it yields CASSLFKENTEAFF.

V gene TRBV28 combines with J gene TRBJ2-7; 8 positions match TRBD2. J lost 5 bases, V lost 7 bases, and 4 bases had no gene match. There are 12 residues in the CDR3. Germline V lookup: CDR1 MDHEN, CDR2 SYDVKM. This CDR3 is CASISGGDEQYF. In DNA form, the CDR3 reads TGTGCCAGCATTTCGGGGGGGGACGAGCAGTACTTC.

This clonotype was seen ten or more times. The chain recombines TRBV7-2 with TRBJ2-5; weak D call: TRBD1 (7 bases). V shed 0 bases and J shed 13 bases, with 15 bases lying between them. Germline assignment: CDR1 SGHTA and CDR2 FQGNSA. The CDR3 extends over 13 amino acids. The CDR3 nucleotides read TGTGCCAGCAGCTTAGCGCGGGACAGAGATCCGTACTTC. Its protein is CASSLARDRDPYF. Variable domain in full (rest from reference TRBV7-2 and TRBJ2-5): GAGVSQSPSNKVTEKGKDVELRCDPISGHTALYWYRQSLGQGLEFLIYFQGNSAPDKSGLPSDRFSAERTGGSVSTLTIQRTQQEDSAVYLCASSLARDRDPYFGPGTRLLVL.